The sequence of this TCR beta chain was determined in a study of T-cell reconstitution after alpha-beta-depleted transplantation in children. Study outcomes and limitations: T-cell counts and diversity at one year following transplant were attributed mainly to newly produced T cells. Expanded clones from the graft, numbering several hundred, reportedly supplied alpha-beta T cells about two months after transplant.

TCRbeta library construction was performed incorporating unique molecular identifiers. TCRdb called the PCR reads again in MiXCR, with one record for every CDR3 protein. The sample has 750,000 to 950,000 distinct CDR3 sequences, under 20% seen once. This clonotype showed up just a few times. Its antigen is unidentified. V lost 1 base and J 1 base, leaving 10 bases between the germline ends. The CDR3 runs 16 residues. Germline V gene sequence: CDR1 MNHEY, CDR2 SVGAGI. The TCR originated in a male patient aged 10 to 17 who had a stem cell transplant for acute lymphoblastic leukemia, so the T cells may come from the graft donor. Sample: PBMCs, mostly from graft donor cells, taken 360 days after TCRalphabeta/CD19-depleted stem cell transplant. This chain links TRBV6-5 with TRBJ2-2, with a weak D call TRBD2 (6 bases). The CDR3 protein is CASSYYPGENTGELFF. The CDR3 DNA follows: TGTGCCAGCAGTTACTACCCGGGAGAGAACACCGGGGAGCTGTTTTTT.